This T cell receptor beta chain was recorded in a study of liver allograft versus peripheral blood T cells. Study details: The authors compared T cell receptor repertoires in transplanted livers with recipients' peripheral blood repertoires.

Trimming removed 4 bases from V and 5 bases from J, with 6 bases in between. The germline V gene has CDR1 SGHNT and CDR2 YYREEE (reference sequence). CDR3 size: 11 residues. The table lists this clonotype with a few counts. Each CDR3 protein is one row after TCRdb ran MiXCR on the reads. The repertoire has around 9,000 distinct CDR3 sequences, roughly a fifth of them found once; the top ten carry 25%. This rearrangement joins TRBV5-4 to TRBJ1-1; unclear D gene. This sequence originates from a human patient who had a liver transplant. The graft donor may have given rise to some T cells. The CDR3 is CASSRETEAFF. CDR3 DNA: TGTGCCAGCAGCCGGGAAACTGAAGCTTTCTTT.